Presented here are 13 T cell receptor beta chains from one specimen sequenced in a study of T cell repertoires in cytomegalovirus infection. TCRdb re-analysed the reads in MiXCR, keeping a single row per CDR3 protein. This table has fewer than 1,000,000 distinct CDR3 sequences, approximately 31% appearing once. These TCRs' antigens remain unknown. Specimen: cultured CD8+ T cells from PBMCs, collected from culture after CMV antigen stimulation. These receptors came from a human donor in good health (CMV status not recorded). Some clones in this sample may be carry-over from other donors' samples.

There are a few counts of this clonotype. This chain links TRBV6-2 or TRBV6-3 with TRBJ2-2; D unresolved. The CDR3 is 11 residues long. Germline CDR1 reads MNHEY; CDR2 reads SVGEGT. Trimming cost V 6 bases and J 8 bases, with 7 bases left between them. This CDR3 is CASRFAGELFF. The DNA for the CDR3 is TGTGCCAGCAGATTTGCTGGGGAGCTGTTTTTT.

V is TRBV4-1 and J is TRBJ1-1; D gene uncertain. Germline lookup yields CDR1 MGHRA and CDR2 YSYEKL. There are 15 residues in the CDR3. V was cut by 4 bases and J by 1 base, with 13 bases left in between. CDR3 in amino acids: CASSRERVTNTEAFF. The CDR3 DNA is TGCGCCAGCAGCCGAGAAAGGGTCACGAACACTGAAGCTTTCTTT.

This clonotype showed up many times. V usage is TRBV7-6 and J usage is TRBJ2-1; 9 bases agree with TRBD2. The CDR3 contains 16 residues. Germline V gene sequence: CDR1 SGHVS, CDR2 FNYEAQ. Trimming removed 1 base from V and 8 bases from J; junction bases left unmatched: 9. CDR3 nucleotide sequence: TGTGCCAGCAGCTTAGAGGCGGGGGGGCTGGTAGATGAGCAGTTCTTC. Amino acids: CASSLEAGGLVDEQFF.

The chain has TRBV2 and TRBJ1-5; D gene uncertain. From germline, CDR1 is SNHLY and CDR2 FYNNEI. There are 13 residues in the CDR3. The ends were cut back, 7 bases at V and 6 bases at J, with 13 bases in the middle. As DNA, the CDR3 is TGTGCCAGCACCTCGAGGGTTGGTCAGCCCCAGCATTTT. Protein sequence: CASTSRVGQPQHF.

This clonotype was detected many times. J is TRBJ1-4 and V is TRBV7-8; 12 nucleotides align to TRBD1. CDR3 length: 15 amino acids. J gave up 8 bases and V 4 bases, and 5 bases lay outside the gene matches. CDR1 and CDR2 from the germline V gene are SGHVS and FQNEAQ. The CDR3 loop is CASSWPGQGAEKLFF. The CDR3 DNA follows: TGTGCCAGCAGCTGGCCGGGACAGGGGGCGGAAAAACTGTTTTTT.

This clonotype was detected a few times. The CDR3 bases are TGTGCCAGCAGCACCGCGACAGGGTCGTACTATGGCTACACCTTC. Its translation: CASSTATGSYYGYTF. The chain links TRBV6-5 to TRBJ1-2; 7 bases align to TRBD1. Per germline, CDR1 MNHEY and CDR2 SVGAGI. Germline trimming cut 6 bases from V and 3 bases from J; bases unmatched to any gene: 10. CDR3 size: 15 residues.

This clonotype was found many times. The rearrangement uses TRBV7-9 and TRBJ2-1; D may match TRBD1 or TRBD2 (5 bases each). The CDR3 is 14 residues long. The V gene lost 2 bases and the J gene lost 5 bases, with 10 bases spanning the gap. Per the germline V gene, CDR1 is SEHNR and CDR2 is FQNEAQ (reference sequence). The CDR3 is CASSLPRGDNEQFF. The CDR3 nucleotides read TGTGCCAGCAGCTTACCTCGAGGGGACAATGAGCAGTTCTTC.

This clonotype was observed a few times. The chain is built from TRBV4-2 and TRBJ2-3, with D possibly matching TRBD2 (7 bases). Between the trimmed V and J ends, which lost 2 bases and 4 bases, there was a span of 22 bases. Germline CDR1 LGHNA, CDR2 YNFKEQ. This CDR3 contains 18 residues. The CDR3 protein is CASSQRPSRGGRADTQYF. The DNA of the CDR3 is TGTGCCAGCAGCCAACGTCCTTCGAGGGGGGGGCGGGCAGATACGCAGTATTTT.

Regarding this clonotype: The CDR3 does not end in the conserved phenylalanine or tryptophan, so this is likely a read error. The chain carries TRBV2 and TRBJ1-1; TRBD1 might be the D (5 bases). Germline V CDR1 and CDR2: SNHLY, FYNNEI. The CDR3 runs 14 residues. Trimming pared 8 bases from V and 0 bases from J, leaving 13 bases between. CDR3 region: CASPPGLMNTEAFS. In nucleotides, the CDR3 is TGTGCCAGCCCTCCGGGACTGATGAACACTGAAGCTTTCTCT.

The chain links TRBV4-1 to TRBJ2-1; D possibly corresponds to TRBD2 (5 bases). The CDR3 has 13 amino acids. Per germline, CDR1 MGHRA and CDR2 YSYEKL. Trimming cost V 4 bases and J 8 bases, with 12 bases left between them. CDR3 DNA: TGCGCCAGCAGCCGAGTACTAGAGGATGAGCAGTTCTTC. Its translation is CASSRVLEDEQFF.

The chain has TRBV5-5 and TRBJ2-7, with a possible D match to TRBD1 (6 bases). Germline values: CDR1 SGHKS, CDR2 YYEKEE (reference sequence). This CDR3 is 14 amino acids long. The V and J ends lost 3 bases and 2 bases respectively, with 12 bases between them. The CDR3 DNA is TGTGCCAGCAGCTGGCCCAGACAGGCCTACGAGCAGTACTTC. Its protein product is CASSWPRQAYEQYF.

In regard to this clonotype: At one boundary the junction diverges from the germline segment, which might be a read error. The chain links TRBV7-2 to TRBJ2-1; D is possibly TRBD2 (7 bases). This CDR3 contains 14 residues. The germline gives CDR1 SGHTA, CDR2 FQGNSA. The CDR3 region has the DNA TGTGCCAACAGCCGAGGGGGGGACTACAATGAGCAGTTCTTC. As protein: CANSRGGDYNEQFF.

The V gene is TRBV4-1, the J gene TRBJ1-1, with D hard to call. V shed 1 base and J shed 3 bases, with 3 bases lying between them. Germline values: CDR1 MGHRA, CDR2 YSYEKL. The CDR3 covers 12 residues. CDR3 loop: CASSQAYTEAFF. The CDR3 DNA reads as TGCGCCAGCAGCCAAGCATACACTGAAGCTTTCTTT.